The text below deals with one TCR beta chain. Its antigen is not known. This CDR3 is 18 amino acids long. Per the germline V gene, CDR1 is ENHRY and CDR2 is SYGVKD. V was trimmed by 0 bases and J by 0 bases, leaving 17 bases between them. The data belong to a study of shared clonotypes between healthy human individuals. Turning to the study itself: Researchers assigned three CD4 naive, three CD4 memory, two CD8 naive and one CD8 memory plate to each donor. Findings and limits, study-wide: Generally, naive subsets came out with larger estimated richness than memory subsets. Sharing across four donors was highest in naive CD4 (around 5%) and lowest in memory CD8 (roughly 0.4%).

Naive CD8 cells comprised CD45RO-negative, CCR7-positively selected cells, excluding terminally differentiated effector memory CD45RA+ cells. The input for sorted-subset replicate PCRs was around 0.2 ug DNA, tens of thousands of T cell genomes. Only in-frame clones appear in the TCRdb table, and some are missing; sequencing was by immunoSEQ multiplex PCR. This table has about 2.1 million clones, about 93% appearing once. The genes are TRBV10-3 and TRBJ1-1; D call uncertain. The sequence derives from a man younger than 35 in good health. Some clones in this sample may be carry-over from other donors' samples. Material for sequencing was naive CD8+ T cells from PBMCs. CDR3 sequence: CAISESSPGTLMNTEAFF. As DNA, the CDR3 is TGTGCCATCAGTGAGTCGTCGCCGGGAACTTTAATGAACACTGAAGCTTTCTTT.